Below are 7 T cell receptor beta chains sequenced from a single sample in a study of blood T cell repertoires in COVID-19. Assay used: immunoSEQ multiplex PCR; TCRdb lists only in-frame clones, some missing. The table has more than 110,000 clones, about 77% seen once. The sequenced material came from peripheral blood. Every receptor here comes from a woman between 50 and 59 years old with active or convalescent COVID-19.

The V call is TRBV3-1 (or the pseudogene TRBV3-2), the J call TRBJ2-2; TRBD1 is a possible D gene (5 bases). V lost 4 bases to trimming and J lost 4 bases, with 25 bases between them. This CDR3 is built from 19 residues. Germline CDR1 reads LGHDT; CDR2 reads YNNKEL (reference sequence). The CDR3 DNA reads TGTGCCAGCAGCCGCGGCGAGGTGTCAGGGAAGATAGGCACCGGGGAGCTGTTTTTT. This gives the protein CASSRGEVSGKIGTGELFF.

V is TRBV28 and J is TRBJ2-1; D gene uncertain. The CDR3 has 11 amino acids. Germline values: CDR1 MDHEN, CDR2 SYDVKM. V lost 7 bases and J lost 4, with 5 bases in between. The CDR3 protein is CASTGYNEQFF. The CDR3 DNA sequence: TGTGCCAGCACAGGATACAATGAGCAGTTCTTC. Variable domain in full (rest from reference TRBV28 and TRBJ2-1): DVKVTQSSRYLVKRTGEKVFLECVQDMDHENMFWYRQDPGLGLRLIYFSYDVKMKEKGDIPEGYSVSREKKERFSLILESASTNQTSMYLCASTGYNEQFFGPGTRLTVL.

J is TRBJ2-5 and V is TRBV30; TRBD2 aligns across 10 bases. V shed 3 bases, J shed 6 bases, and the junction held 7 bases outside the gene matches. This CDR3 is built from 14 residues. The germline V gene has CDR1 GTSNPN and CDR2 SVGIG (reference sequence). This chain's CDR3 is CAWRASGSRKTQYF. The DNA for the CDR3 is TGTGCCTGGAGAGCTAGCGGGAGCAGAAAGACCCAGTACTTC.

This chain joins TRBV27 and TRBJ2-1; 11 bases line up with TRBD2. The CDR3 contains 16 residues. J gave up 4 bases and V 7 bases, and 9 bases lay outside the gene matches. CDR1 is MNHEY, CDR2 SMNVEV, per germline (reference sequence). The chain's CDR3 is CASIATSGALYNEQFF. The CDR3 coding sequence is TGTGCCAGCATCGCGACTAGCGGGGCCCTTTACAATGAGCAGTTCTTC.

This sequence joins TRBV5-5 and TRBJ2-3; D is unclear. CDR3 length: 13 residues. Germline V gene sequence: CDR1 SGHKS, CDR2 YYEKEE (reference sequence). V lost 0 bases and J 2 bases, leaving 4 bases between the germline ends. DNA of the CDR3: TGTGCCAGCAGCTTGGTTAACACAGATACGCAGTATTTT. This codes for CASSLVNTDTQYF.

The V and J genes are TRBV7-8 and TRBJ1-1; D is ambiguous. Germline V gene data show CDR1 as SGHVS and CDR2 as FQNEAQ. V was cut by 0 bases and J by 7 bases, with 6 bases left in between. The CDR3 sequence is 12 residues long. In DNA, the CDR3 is TGTGCCAGCAGCTTAGCCCCGGGTGAAGCTTTCTTT. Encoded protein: CASSLAPGEAFF.

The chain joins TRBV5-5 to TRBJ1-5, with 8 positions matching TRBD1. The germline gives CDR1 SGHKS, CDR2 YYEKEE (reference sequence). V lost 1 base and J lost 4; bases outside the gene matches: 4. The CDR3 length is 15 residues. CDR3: CASSLRDRSNQPQHF. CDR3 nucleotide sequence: TGTGCCAGCAGCTTGAGGGACAGGTCGAATCAGCCCCAGCATTTT.